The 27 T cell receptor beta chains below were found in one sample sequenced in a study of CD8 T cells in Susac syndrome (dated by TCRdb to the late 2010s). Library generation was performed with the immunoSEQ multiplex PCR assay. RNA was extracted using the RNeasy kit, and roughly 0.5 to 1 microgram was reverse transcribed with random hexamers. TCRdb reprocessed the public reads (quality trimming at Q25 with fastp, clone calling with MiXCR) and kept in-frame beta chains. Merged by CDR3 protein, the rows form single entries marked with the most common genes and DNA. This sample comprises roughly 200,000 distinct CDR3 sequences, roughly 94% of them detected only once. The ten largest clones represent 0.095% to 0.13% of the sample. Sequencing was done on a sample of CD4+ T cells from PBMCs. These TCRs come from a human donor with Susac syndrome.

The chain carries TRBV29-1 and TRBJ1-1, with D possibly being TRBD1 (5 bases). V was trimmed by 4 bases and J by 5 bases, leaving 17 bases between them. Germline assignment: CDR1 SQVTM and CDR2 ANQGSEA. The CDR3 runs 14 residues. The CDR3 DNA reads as TGCAGCGTTGGGGCTCGGGGTAAGGGGACTGAAGCTTTCTTT. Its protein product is CSVGARGKGTEAFF.

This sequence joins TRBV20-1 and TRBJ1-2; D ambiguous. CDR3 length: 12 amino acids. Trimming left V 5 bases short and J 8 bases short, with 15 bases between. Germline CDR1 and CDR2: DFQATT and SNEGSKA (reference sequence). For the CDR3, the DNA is TGCAGTGCTGCGGGCGGGGAGGAAGGCTACACCTTC. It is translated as CSAAGGEEGYTF.

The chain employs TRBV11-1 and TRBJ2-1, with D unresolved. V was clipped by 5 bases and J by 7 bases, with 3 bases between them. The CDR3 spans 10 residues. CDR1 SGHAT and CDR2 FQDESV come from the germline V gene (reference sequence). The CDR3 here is CASSRNEQFF. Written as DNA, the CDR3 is TGTGCCAGCAGCAGGAATGAGCAGTTCTTC.

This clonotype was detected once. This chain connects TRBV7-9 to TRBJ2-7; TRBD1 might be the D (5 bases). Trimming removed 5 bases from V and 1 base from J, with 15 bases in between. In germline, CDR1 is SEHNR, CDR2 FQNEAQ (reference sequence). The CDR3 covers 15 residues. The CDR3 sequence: CASSPAEAGSYEQYF. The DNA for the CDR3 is TGTGCCAGCAGCCCCGCCGAGGCAGGGTCCTACGAGCAGTACTTC. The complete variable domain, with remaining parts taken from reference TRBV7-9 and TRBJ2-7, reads DTGVSQNPRHKITKRGQNVTFRCDPISEHNRLYWYRQTLGQGPEFLTYFQNEAQLEKSRLLSDRFSAERPKGSFSTLEIQRTEQGDSAMYLCASSPAEAGSYEQYFGPGTRLTVT.

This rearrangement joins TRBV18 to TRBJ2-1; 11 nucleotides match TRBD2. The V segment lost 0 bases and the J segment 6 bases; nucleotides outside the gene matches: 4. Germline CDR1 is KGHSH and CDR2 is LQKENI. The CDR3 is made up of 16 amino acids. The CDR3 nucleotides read TGTGCCAGCTCACCACCTAAGACTAGCGGGGTCAATGAGCAGTTCTTC. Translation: CASSPPKTSGVNEQFF.

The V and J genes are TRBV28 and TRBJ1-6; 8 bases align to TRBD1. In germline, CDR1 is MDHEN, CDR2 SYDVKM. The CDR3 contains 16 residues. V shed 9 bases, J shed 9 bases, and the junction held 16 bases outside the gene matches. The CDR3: CASTGTGEGGRSPLHF. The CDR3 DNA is TGTGCCAGTACTGGGACAGGCGAGGGGGGACGTTCACCCCTCCACTTT. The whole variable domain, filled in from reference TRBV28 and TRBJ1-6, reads DVKVTQSSRYLVKRTGEKVFLECVQDMDHENMFWYRQDPGLGLRLIYFSYDVKMKEKGDIPEGYSVSREKKERFSLILESASTNQTSMYLCASTGTGEGGRSPLHFGNGTRLTVT.

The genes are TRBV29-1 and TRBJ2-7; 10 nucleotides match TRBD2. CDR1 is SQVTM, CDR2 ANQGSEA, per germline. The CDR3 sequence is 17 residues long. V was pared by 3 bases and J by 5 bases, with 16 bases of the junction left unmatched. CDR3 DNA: TGCAGCGTTGATGGTGCTAGCGGGGGCCTCAAGTCCGACGAGCAGTACTTC. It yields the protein CSVDGASGGLKSDEQYF.

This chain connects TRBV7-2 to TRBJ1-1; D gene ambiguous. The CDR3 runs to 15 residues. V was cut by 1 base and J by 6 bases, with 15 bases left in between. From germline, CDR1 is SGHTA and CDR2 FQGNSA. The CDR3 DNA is TGTGCCAGCAGCTTAGAGGCCATCTCGCGGGCTGAAGCTTTCTTT. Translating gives CASSLEAISRAEAFF. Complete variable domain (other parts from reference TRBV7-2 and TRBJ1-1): GAGVSQSPSNKVTEKGKDVELRCDPISGHTALYWYRQSLGQGLEFLIYFQGNSAPDKSGLPSDRFSAERTGGSVSTLTIQRTQQEDSAVYLCASSLEAISRAEAFFGQGTRLTVV.

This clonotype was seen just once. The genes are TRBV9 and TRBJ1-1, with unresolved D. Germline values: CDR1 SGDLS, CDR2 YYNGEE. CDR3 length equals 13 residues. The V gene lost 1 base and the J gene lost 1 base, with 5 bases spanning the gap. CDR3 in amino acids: CASSVLGNTEAFF. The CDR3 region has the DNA TGTGCCAGCAGCGTATTGGGGAACACTGAAGCTTTCTTT.

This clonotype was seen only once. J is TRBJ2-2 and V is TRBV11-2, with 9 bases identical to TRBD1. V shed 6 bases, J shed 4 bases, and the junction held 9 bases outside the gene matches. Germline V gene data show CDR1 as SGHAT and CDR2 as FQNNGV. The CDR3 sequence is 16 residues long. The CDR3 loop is CASRLTGTGPTGELFF. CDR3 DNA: TGTGCCAGCAGGCTAACCGGGACAGGGCCCACCGGGGAGCTGTTTTTT.

Here the CDR3 DNA reads TGCAGTGCTAGAAACACGCGCGGGGCAGAGACCCAGTACTTC. This codes for CSARNTRGAETQYF. The gene calls are TRBV20-1 and TRBJ2-5; D is perhaps TRBD2 (6 bases). Trimming stripped 2 bases from V and 4 bases from J, with 14 bases between. The CDR3 runs 14 residues. The germline V gene has CDR1 DFQATT and CDR2 SNEGSKA (reference sequence).

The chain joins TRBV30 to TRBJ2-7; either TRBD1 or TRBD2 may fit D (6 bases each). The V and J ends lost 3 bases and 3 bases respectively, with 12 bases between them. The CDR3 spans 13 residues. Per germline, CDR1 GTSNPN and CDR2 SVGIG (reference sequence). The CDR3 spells CAWSGGDLYEQYF. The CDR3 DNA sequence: TGTGCCTGGAGCGGGGGCGATCTCTACGAGCAGTACTTC. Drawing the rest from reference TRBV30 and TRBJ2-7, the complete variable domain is SQTIHQWPATLVQPVGSPLSLECTVEGTSNPNLYWYRQAAGRGLQLLFYSVGIGQISSEVPQNLSASRPQDRQFILSSKKLLLSDSGFYLCAWSGGDLYEQYFGPGTRLTVT.

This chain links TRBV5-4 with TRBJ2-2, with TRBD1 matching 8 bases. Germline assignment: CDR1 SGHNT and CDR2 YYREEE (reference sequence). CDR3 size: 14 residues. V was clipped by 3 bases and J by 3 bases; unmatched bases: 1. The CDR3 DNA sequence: TGTGCCAGCAGCTCGACAGGGGACACCGGGGAGCTGTTTTTT. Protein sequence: CASSSTGDTGELFF.

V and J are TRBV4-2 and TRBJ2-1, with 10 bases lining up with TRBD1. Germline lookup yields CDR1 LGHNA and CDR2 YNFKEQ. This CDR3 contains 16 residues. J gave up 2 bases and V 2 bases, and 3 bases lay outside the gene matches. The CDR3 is CASSQPGQGAYNEQFF. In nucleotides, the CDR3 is TGTGCCAGCAGCCAACCAGGACAGGGGGCCTACAATGAGCAGTTCTTC.

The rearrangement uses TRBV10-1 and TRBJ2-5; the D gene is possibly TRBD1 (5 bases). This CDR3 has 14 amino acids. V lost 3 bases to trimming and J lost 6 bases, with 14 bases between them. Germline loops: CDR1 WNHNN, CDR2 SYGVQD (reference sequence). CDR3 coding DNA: TGCGCCAGCAGTGACGCAGGGTCGGCGAAGACCCAGTACTTC. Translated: CASSDAGSAKTQYF.

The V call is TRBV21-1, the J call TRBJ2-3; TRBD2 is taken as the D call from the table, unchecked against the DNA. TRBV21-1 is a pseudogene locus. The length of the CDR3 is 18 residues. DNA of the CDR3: TGTGCCAGCAGCAAAGTCGGGGTAGCGGGGGACAACACAGATACGCAGTATTTT. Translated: CASSKVGVAGDNTDTQYF.

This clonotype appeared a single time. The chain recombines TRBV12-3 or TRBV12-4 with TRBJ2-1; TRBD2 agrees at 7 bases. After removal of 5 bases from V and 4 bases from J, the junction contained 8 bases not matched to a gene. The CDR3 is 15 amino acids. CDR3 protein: CASSVRDYQYNEQFF. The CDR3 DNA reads TGTGCCAGCAGTGTCCGGGACTACCAATACAATGAGCAGTTCTTC.

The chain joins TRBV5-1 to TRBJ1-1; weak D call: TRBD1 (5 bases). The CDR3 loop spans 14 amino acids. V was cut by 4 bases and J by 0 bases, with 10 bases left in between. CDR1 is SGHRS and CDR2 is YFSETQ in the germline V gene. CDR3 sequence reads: CASSGDGVNTEAFF. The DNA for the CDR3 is TGCGCCAGCAGCGGGGACGGAGTGAACACTGAAGCTTTCTTT.

For the CDR3, the DNA is TGTGCCAGCAGCTTAACGTTCGCCAATGAGCAGTTCTTC. Its translation is CASSLTFANEQFF. This chain uses TRBV7-3 with TRBJ2-1; D uncertain. The CDR3 runs to 13 residues. The V and J ends lost 0 bases and 6 bases respectively, with 6 bases between them. Germline V gene lookup returns CDR1 SGHTA and CDR2 FQGTGA.

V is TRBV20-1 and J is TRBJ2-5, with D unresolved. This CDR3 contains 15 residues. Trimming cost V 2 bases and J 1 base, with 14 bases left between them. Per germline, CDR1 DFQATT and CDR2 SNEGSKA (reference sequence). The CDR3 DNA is TGCAGTGCTAGAATGGCAGCCACGTCCCAAGAGACCCAGTACTTC. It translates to CSARMAATSQETQYF.

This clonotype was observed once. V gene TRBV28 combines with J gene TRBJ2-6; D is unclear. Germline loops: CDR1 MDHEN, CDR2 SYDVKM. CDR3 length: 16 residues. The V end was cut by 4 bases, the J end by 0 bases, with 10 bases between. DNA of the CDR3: TGTGCCAGCAGTTCAACAGCCGACTCTGGGGCCAACGTCCTGACTTTC. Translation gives CASSSTADSGANVLTF.

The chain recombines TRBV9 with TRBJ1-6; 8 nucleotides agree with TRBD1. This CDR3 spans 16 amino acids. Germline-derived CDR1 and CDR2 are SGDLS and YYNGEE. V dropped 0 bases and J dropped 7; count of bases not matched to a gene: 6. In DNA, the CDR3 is TGTGCCAGCAGCGTAGCGCAGGGGGCGAAAAATTCACCCCTCCACTTT. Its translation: CASSVAQGAKNSPLHF.

The CDR3 DNA reads as TGCGCCAGCAGCCACCGGACAGGGTCTGGGGCCAACGTCCTGACTTTC. Protein product: CASSHRTGSGANVLTF. V gene TRBV4-3 combines with J gene TRBJ2-6; 8 nucleotides align to TRBD1. The CDR3 loop spans 16 amino acids. V was clipped by 3 bases and J by 1 base; unmatched bases: 2. Germline assignment: CDR1 LGHNA and CDR2 YSLEER.

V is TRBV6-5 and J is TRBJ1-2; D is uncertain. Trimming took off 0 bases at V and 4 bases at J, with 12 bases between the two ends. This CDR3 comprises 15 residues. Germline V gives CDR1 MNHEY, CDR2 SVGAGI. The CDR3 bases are TGTGCCAGCAGTTACTCTCCTAGGGAAACCTATGGCTACACCTTC. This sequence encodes CASSYSPRETYGYTF.

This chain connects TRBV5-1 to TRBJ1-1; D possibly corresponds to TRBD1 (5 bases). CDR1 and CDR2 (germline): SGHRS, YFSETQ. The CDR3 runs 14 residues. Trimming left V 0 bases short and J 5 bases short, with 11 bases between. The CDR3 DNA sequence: TGCGCCAGCAGCTTGGATGCAGGGACGACTGAAGCTTTCTTT. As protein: CASSLDAGTTEAFF.

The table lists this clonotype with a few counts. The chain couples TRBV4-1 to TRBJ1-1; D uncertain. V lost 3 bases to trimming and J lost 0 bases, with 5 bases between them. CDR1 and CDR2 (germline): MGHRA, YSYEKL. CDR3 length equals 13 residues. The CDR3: CASSHPLNTEAFF. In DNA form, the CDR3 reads TGCGCCAGCAGCCACCCTTTGAACACTGAAGCTTTCTTT.

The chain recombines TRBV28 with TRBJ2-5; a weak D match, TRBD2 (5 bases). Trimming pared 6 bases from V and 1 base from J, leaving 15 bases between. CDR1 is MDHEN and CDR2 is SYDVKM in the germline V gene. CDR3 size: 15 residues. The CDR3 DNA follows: TGTGCCAGCAGCATTAGGGTTGGACTCCAAGAGACCCAGTACTTC. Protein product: CASSIRVGLQETQYF.